These 21 T cell receptor beta chains originate from one sample sequenced in a study of T cell responses to AZD1222 COVID-19 vaccine. This table comes from immunoSEQ multiplex PCR, and its TCRdb copy is limited to in-frame clones, with some not included. The data show some 150,000 clones, 65% to 90% seen once. This specimen consisted of peripheral blood, obtained 28 days after the second dose of the MenACWY control vaccine. All receptors derive from an adult who received the MenACWY meningococcal vaccine as a control.

This clone has just one count. The chain combines TRBV6-1 with TRBJ1-2, with D unresolved. With 6 bases removed from V and 4 bases from J, the gap between germline ends came to 12 bases. Germline V gene sequence: CDR1 MNHNS, CDR2 SASEGT. The CDR3 runs to 13 residues. This CDR3 is CASSQGIFYGYTF. The CDR3 DNA sequence: TGTGCCAGCAGCCAAGGGATTTTCTATGGCTACACCTTC.

The chain combines TRBV30 with TRBJ1-2, with TRBD1 as a possible D gene (6 bases). Germline V CDR1 and CDR2: GTSNPN, SVGIG (reference sequence). The CDR3 extends over 12 amino acids. Deletions cut 5 bases from V and 3 bases from J, with 10 bases between. The CDR3 sequence: CAWETGYYGYTF. CDR3 coding DNA: TGTGCCTGGGAGACAGGTTACTATGGCTACACCTTC.

V and J are TRBV19 and TRBJ2-7; D unresolved. The ends were cut back, 4 bases at V and 3 bases at J, with 1 base in the middle. This CDR3 contains 10 residues. The germline V gene has CDR1 LNHDA and CDR2 SQIVND (reference sequence). CDR3 in amino acids: CASSNYEQYF. DNA for the CDR3: TGTGCCAGTAGTAACTACGAGCAGTACTTC.

The rearrangement links TRBV9 to TRBJ2-3; a weak D match, TRBD1 (6 bases). V was clipped by 5 bases and J by 0 bases, with 10 bases between them. The CDR3 is 14 amino acids. CDR1 and CDR2 (germline): SGDLS, YYNGEE. CDR3 sequence: CASSQGSSTDTQYF. The CDR3 region has the DNA TGTGCCAGCAGTCAGGGGAGCAGCACAGATACGCAGTATTTT.

This chain uses TRBV6-6 with TRBJ2-6; TRBD1 aligns across 10 bases. V dropped 5 bases and J dropped 3; count of bases not matched to a gene: 10. The CDR3 runs 18 residues. The germline gives CDR1 MNHNY, CDR2 SVGAGI (reference sequence). CDR3 nucleotides: TGTGCCAGCAGTCGGGGACAGGGGCTAGGATTTGGGGCCAACGTCCTGACTTTC. Translating it yields CASSRGQGLGFGANVLTF.

The V call is TRBV6-4, the J call TRBJ2-7; D is unclear. V was shortened by 3 bases and J by 6 bases, with 9 bases between the two germline ends. This CDR3 has 12 residues. From germline, CDR1 is MRHNA and CDR2 SNTAGT. The CDR3 here is CASSDSECEQYV. The CDR3 bases are TGTGCCAGCAGTGATTCGGAATGCGAGCAGTACGTC.

The chain recombines TRBV28 with TRBJ1-3; D is undetermined. This CDR3 is built from 14 residues. Germline V CDR1 and CDR2: MDHEN, SYDVKM. V dropped 6 bases and J dropped 0 bases, with 9 bases sitting between them. The CDR3 here is CASSRTASGNTIYF. The CDR3 nucleotides are TGTGCCAGCAGCCGGACCGCCTCTGGAAACACCATATATTTT.

This clone was seen only once. The CDR3: CASSLRGDRSSYNSPLHF. CDR3 nucleotides: TGTGCCAGCAGCCTCAGGGGCGACAGGAGCTCCTATAATTCACCCCTCCACTTT. The chain couples TRBV11-3 to TRBJ1-6; TRBD1 might be the D (6 bases). This CDR3 is 18 amino acids long. V lost 5 bases and J lost 0, with 17 bases in between. Germline loops: CDR1 SGHNT, CDR2 YENEEA.

This sequence joins TRBV4-2 and TRBJ1-6; 7 bases are shared with TRBD1. Germline CDR1 reads LGHNA; CDR2 reads YNFKEQ. V lost 1 base to trimming and J lost 10 bases; unmatched junction nucleotides: 4. This CDR3 has 14 amino acids. CDR3 DNA: TGTGCCAGCAGCCAAGGACAGGGAGAGTCACCCCTCCACTTT. It yields the protein CASSQGQGESPLHF.

This clone showed up just a few times. The chain carries TRBV4-2 and TRBJ1-2; 10 positions match TRBD1. Germline assignment: CDR1 LGHNA and CDR2 YNFKEQ. With 1 base clipped from V and 5 bases from J, the junction kept 10 bases outside the gene matches. CDR3 length equals 17 residues. CDR3 loop: CASSQAGGQGGMYGYTF. CDR3 in DNA: TGTGCCAGCAGCCAAGCGGGAGGACAGGGGGGAATGTATGGCTACACCTTC.

About this clone: Other nucleotide sequences from this sample produce the same CDR3. The rearrangement links TRBV5-1 to TRBJ2-1; a weak D match, TRBD1 (5 bases). The CDR3 runs to 13 residues. Trimming took 3 bases from V and 3 from J, leaving 7 bases between them. From germline, CDR1 is SGHRS and CDR2 YFSETQ. The CDR3 nucleotides are TGCGCCAGCAGCTCTGGACACTACAATGAGCAGTTCTTC. This translates into CASSSGHYNEQFF.

This rearrangement joins TRBV27 to TRBJ1-2; 8 bases agree with TRBD1. The CDR3 spans 15 residues. Germline assignment: CDR1 MNHEY and CDR2 SMNVEV (reference sequence). V was clipped by 3 bases and J by 2 bases; unmatched bases: 5. CDR3 in DNA: TGTGCCAGCAGTTTGGACAGGGCGAGGAACTATGGCTACACCTTC. Translated: CASSLDRARNYGYTF.

This chain uses TRBV5-5 with TRBJ2-7; D gene unclear. The germline gives CDR1 SGHKS, CDR2 YYEKEE (reference sequence). This CDR3 comprises 13 residues. Trimming cost V 4 bases and J 3 bases, with 11 bases left between them. The CDR3 nucleotides are TGTGCCAGCAGCCGCCCCGACGGCTACGAGCAGTACGTC. Its protein product is CASSRPDGYEQYV.

This chain links TRBV29-1 with TRBJ1-5; D gene ambiguous. The germline V gene encodes CDR1 SQVTM and CDR2 ANQGSEA. V gave up 4 bases and J gave up 2 bases, with 15 bases separating them. This CDR3 spans 15 amino acids. The CDR3 spells CSVADGVLGNQPQHF. The CDR3 region has the DNA TGCAGCGTTGCGGATGGGGTTTTAGGCAATCAGCCCCAGCATTTT.

CDR3 in amino acids: CASSLKDRANTEAFF. DNA of the CDR3: TGTGCCAGCAGTTTAAAGGACAGGGCGAACACTGAAGCTTTCTTT. V gene TRBV27 combines with J gene TRBJ1-1; TRBD1 matches 8 bases. This CDR3 spans 15 amino acids. With V trimmed by 2 bases and J by 1 base, 3 bases remained unmatched. Germline CDR1 reads MNHEY; CDR2 reads SMNVEV (reference sequence).

The chain carries TRBV6-2 or TRBV6-3 and TRBJ1-6, with no clear D. Trimming left V 2 bases short and J 0 bases short, with 11 bases between. CDR1 MNHEY and CDR2 SVGEGT come from the germline V gene. The CDR3 loop spans 17 amino acids. CDR3 DNA: TGTGCCAGCAGTTACGGCGTGCCGAGCTCCTATAATTCACCCCTCCACTTT. Its protein product is CASSYGVPSSYNSPLHF.

The rearrangement links TRBV25-1 to TRBJ2-1, with D possibly being TRBD2 (6 bases). This CDR3 has 13 residues. Germline V gene data show CDR1 as MGHDK and CDR2 as SYGVNS. Deletions cut 4 bases from V and 9 bases from J, with 13 bases between. CDR3: CASSALTSGEQFF. The CDR3 region has the DNA TGTGCCAGCAGTGCCCTGACTAGTGGTGAGCAGTTCTTC.

This clone is a singleton in its sample. The rearrangement uses TRBV5-1 and TRBJ2-7; 7 bases fit TRBD2. Trimming at V came to 0 bases and at J to 3 bases, leaving 6 bases not matched to a gene. Germline V lookup: CDR1 SGHRS, CDR2 YFSETQ. There are 15 residues in the CDR3. In DNA form, the CDR3 reads TGCGCCAGCAGCTTGGTATCTAGCGGCATCTACGAGCAGTACTTC. Translating it yields CASSLVSSGIYEQYF. The complete variable domain, with remaining parts taken from reference TRBV5-1 and TRBJ2-7, reads KAGVTQTPRYLIKTRGQQVTLSCSPISGHRSVSWYQQTPGQGLQFLFEYFSETQRNKGNFPGRFSGRQFSNSRSEMNVSTLELGDSALYLCASSLVSSGIYEQYFGPGTRLTVT.

V and J are TRBV15 and TRBJ1-4, with a weak D call TRBD1 (6 bases). Germline V gives CDR1 LNHNV, CDR2 YYDKDF (reference sequence). V dropped 5 bases and J dropped 6 bases, with 16 bases sitting between them. The CDR3 consists of 15 residues. CDR3 DNA: TGTGCCACCAGCGCGCGGGGGGGCGCGGATGAAAAACTGTTTTTT. Amino acid sequence: CATSARGGADEKLFF.

This chain uses TRBV6-1 with TRBJ1-5; tentatively, D is TRBD1 (5 bases). CDR1 MNHNS and CDR2 SASEGT come from the germline V gene. This CDR3 is built from 13 residues. V lost 1 base to trimming and J lost 7 bases, with 8 bases between them. The CDR3 DNA sequence: TGTGCCAGCAGTGAAGGGGGGGGACAGCCCCAGCATTTT. Translating it yields CASSEGGGQPQHF.

The chain recombines TRBV10-1 with TRBJ1-4; TRBD1 is a possible D gene (5 bases). Germline-derived CDR1 and CDR2 are WNHNN and SYGVQD (reference sequence). There are 14 residues in the CDR3. The V and J ends lost 2 bases and 5 bases respectively, with 9 bases between them. DNA for the CDR3: TGCGCCAGCAGTGAGAATGGGGCGAATGAAAAACTGTTTTTT. Protein product: CASSENGANEKLFF.